This TCR beta chain appears in the sequencing data of a study of low-dose radiotherapy and immunotherapy resistance in tumors. Turning to the study itself: It was every two weeks, one day before radiation and immunotherapy, that intravenous cyclophosphamide 200 mg/m2 was given.

Priming of first-strand cDNA relied on TRAV- and TRBV-specific primers (covering alpha and beta chains). The authors ran around 18 PCR cycles to amplify TCRs with a constant-region primer and V-primer adapter. TCRdb reanalysed the reads using MiXCR and keeps one entry per CDR3 protein. In the table there are under 75,000 distinct CDR3 sequences, about 25% of which are singletons. The table lists this clonotype with many counts. V gave up 0 bases and J gave up 5 bases, with 4 bases separating them. The CDR3 contains 12 residues. Germline V gives CDR1 WSHSY, CDR2 SAAADI. The time point here: after trial treatment. Treatment specified: LDRT plus nivolumab, ipilimumab, low-dose cyclophosphamide and aspirin (RACIN trial).

This specimen was PBMCs, taken after low-dose radiotherapy plus immunotherapy. The V and J genes are TRBV10-2 and TRBJ1-2; the D is unclear. This clonotype was sampled from a male donor with prostate cancer. The CDR3 nucleotides read TGCGCCAGCAGTGAGTCGGGTTATGGCTACACCTTC. Translating it yields CASSESGYGYTF.